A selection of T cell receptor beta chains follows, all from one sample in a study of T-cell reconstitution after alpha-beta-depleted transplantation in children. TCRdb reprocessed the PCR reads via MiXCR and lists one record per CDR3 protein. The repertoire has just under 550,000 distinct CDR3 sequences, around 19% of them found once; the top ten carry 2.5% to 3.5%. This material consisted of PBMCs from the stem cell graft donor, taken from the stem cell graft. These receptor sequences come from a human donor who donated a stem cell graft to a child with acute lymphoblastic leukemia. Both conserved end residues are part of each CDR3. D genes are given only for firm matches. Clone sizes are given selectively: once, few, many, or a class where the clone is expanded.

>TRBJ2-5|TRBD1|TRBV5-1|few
TGCGCCAGCAGCTTTACAGGGGCCCCAGAGACCCAGTACTTC
CASSFTGAPETQYF
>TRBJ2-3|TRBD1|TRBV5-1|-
TGCGCCAGCAGCCCTCGGGTAGGGGGCGCAGATACGCAGTATTTT
CASSPRVGGADTQYF
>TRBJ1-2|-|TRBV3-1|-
TGTGCCAGCACCCCCTTGACAGCCACGTTAGGAGGCTACACCTTC
CASTPLTATLGGYTF
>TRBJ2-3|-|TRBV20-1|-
TGCAGTGCTAGAGGTCCAGGGGCTACGCAGTATTTT
CSARGPGATQYF
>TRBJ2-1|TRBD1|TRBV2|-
TGTGCCAGCAGTGAAGCGTCAGGGGGCATTGATGAGCAGTTCTTC
CASSEASGGIDEQFF
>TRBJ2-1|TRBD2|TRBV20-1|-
TGCAGTGCTAGAGGGACTAGCGGGATCACTTTCCGTCCGGGGACGGCCGACAATGAGCAGTTCTTC
CSARGTSGITFRPGTADNEQFF
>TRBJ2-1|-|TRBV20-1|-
TGCAGTGCTAGAGACAGGGCTTCCTACAATGAGCAGTTCTTC
CSARDRASYNEQFF
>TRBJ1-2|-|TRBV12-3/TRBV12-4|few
TGTGCCAGCATCCCGGGACACCCGCTCCCTGATTGGTATGGCTACACCTTC
CASIPGHPLPDWYGYTF
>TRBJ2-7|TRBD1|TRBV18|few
TGTGCCAGCTCACCTTACGACAGGGTTCTTACCTACGAGCAGTACTTC
CASSPYDRVLTYEQYF
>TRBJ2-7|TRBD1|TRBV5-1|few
TGCGCCAGCAGCTTGTTTCAGGGGGAGTACGAGCAGTACTTC
CASSLFQGEYEQYF
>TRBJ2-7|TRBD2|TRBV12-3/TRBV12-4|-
TGTGCCAGCAGTTTAGGCCGGGGACTAGCGGGAAACGAGCAGTACTTC
CASSLGRGLAGNEQYF
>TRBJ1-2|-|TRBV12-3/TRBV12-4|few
TGTGCCAGCAGTTTGGTCGGACAGAAAAAGGGCTACACCTTC
CASSLVGQKKGYTF
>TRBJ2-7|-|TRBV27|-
TGTGCCAGCAGCGCTTCTATGGTCTACGAGCAGTACTTC
CASSASMVYEQYF
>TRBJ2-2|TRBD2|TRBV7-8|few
TGTGCCAGCAGCTTAAAGGGACTAGCGGGAGGGAAAGGTTCCGGGGAGCTGTTTTTT
CASSLKGLAGGKGSGELFF
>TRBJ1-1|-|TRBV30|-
TGTGCCTGGAGTGTCATGAACACTGAAGCTTTCTTT
CAWSVMNTEAFF
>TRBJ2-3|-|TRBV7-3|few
TGTGCCAGCAGCTTAACGGACTCATCGGCAGATACGCAGTATTTT
CASSLTDSSADTQYF
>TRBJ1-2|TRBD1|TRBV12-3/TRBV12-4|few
TGTGCCAGCAGTCAGACAGGGATCCATGGCTACACCTTC
CASSQTGIHGYTF
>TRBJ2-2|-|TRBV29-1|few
TGCAGCGTTGGCACAGCGAACACCGGGGAGCTGTTTTTT
CSVGTANTGELFF
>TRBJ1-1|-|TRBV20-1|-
TGCAGTGCTAGTCTACAGTACGTCGTTGGCACTGAAGCTTTCTTT
CSASLQYVVGTEAFF
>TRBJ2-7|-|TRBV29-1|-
TGCAGCGTTACCGAAGCGGGCGCGTCCTACGAGCAGTACTTC
CSVTEAGASYEQYF
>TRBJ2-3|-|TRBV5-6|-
TGTGCCAGCAGCTTGAAAGATACGCAGTATTTT
CASSLKDTQYF
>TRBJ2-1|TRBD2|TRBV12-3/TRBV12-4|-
TGTGCCAGCAGTTTTTTAACTAGCGGGACCTACAATGAGCAGTTCTTC
CASSFLTSGTYNEQFF
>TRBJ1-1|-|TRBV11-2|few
TGTGCCAGCAGCTTAGGTCCGGAAAAGGAAGCTTTCTTT
CASSLGPEKEAFF
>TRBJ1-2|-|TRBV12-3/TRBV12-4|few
TGTGCCAGCAGTTCAACCCGGGTCTTGAACTATGGCTACACCTTC
CASSSTRVLNYGYTF
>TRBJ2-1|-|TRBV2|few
TGTGCCAGCAAGGAAGGGTTTGAGCAGTTCTTC
CASKEGFEQFF
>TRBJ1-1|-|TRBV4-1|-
TGCGCCAGCAGCCAAACGACAGGTGAAGCTTTCTTT
CASSQTTGEAFF
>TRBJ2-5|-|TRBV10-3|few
TGTGCCATCAGTGGACAGAGCGAAGAGACCCAGTACTTC
CAISGQSEETQYF
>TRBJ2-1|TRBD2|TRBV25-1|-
TGTGCCAGCAGTGACTCGACCGGGACTAGCGGAAAATTAAATGAGCAGTTCTTC
CASSDSTGTSGKLNEQFF
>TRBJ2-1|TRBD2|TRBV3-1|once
TGTGCCAGCAGAAGACGGGAGGGTACCAATGAGCAGTTCTTC
CASRRREGTNEQFF